A selection of T cell receptor beta chains follows, all from one sample in a study of shared clonotypes between healthy human individuals. Here immunoSEQ multiplex PCR was the method, and the copy in TCRdb shows in-frame clones only, minus some. The table lists 450,000 to 700,000 clones, about 95% of them singletons. Sequenced: naive CD8+ T cells sorted from blood. These receptors were collected from a woman in her 30s in good health. Each CDR3 is given with its conserved first and last residue. D genes are given only for firm matches. Size values are once, few and many counts, or a class for expanded clones, and some rows have none.

v_gene	abundance	j_gene	d_gene	CDR3aa	CDR3nt
TRBV27	NA	TRBJ2-2	NA	CASSLASAGELFF	TGTGCCAGCAGTTTAGCTAGCGCGGGGGAGCTGTTTTTT
TRBV19	once	TRBJ2-5	TRBD2	CASSVGGTISRETQYF	TGTGCCAGTAGTGTGGGGGGGACTATCTCCAGGGAGACCCAGTACTTC
TRBV14	NA	TRBJ2-7	NA	CASGDVNAYEQYF	TGTGCCAGCGGGGACGTAAACGCCTACGAGCAGTACTTC
TRBV7-9	NA	TRBJ2-5	NA	CASSLGGAQETQYF	TGTGCCAGCAGCTTAGGGGGCGCCCAAGAGACCCAGTACTTC
TRBV21-1	once	TRBJ2-3	NA	CASTHRGSSTDTQYF	TGTGCCAGCACCCACCGGGGCAGTTCCACAGATACGCAGTATTTT
TRBV19	NA	TRBJ2-7	TRBD2	CASSISPYEAGVHGEQYF	TGTGCCAGTAGTATTTCCCCTTATGAGGCGGGAGTTCACGGCGAGCAGTACTTC
TRBV7-8	NA	TRBJ2-6	NA	CASSLRDTDSGANVLTF	TGTGCCAGCAGCCTTCGGGACACGGACTCTGGGGCCAACGTCCTGACTTTC
TRBV19	NA	TRBJ2-7	NA	CASSVADAYEQYF	TGTGCCAGTAGCGTAGCGGACGCCTACGAGCAGTACTTC
TRBV7-2	NA	TRBJ1-1	NA	CASSPFYEAFF	TGTGCCAGCAGCCCTTTCTACGAAGCTTTCTTT
TRBV6-1	NA	TRBJ2-7	TRBD2	CASSDWTSGRPEQYF	TGTGCCAGCAGTGATTGGACTAGCGGGAGACCCGAGCAGTACTTC
TRBV28	NA	TRBJ2-2	NA	CASSLWGLSTGELFF	TGTGCCAGCAGTTTATGGGGGTTAAGCACCGGGGAGCTGTTTTTT
TRBV4-1	once	TRBJ1-5	NA	CASSPGRNNQPQHF	TGCGCCAGCAGCCCGGGACGGAACAATCAGCCCCAGCATTTT
TRBV30	NA	TRBJ2-7	NA	CAWSVQSSYEQYF	TGTGCCTGGAGTGTACAGAGCTCCTACGAGCAGTACTTC
TRBV9	NA	TRBJ2-7	TRBD2	CALSPAGGIYEQYF	TGTGCCCTATCCCCAGCGGGAGGAATCTACGAGCAGTACTTC
TRBV28	NA	TRBJ2-7	TRBD2	CASLGLAGVNYEQYF	TGTGCCAGCCTCGGACTAGCGGGAGTAAACTACGAGCAGTACTTC
TRBV2	NA	TRBJ2-1	TRBD2	CASSEGPFFVTSGRTNEQFF	TGTGCCAGCAGTGAAGGACCGTTTTTTGTAACTAGCGGGAGGACAAATGAGCAGTTCTTC
TRBV9	NA	TRBJ2-7	TRBD2	CASSPRGREGYEQYF	TGTGCCAGCAGCCCCCGGGGGCGGGAGGGTTACGAGCAGTACTTC
TRBV30	few	TRBJ2-1	NA	CAWSVEGTHEQFF	TGTGCCTGGAGTGTAGAGGGGACACATGAGCAGTTCTTC
TRBV11-2	NA	TRBJ2-7	TRBD2	CASSKGLAGGFDYEQYF	TGTGCCAGCAGCAAAGGACTAGCGGGAGGGTTCGACTACGAGCAGTACTTC
TRBV10-3	NA	TRBJ2-7	TRBD2	CAISDLISGRYEQYF	TGTGCCATCAGTGATCTAATTAGCGGGAGGTACGAGCAGTACTTC
TRBV27	once	TRBJ2-1	TRBD1	CASSDRVYNEQFF	TGTGCCAGCAGTGACAGGGTCTACAATGAGCAGTTCTTC
TRBV7-8	NA	TRBJ1-6	TRBD1	CASSSIQGDTYNSPLHF	TGTGCCAGCAGCTCCATACAGGGGGACACCTATAATTCACCCCTCCACTTT
TRBV27	NA	TRBJ2-7	NA	CASSQLGGAPEQYF	TGTGCCAGCAGTCAACTAGGTGGAGCCCCCGAGCAGTACTTC
TRBV7-2	once	TRBJ2-7	NA	CASSLVVGVSSYEQYF	TGTGCCAGCAGCTTAGTTGTGGGGGTTAGCTCCTACGAGCAGTACTTC
TRBV27	NA	TRBJ2-7	NA	CASSPRGSGNLEQYF	TGTGCCAGCAGTCCACGTGGTAGCGGTAATCTAGAGCAGTACTTC
TRBV28	NA	TRBJ1-6	NA	CASSSGPNSPLHF	TGTGCCAGCAGTTCGGGACCTAATTCACCCCTCCACTTT
TRBV10-3	NA	TRBJ1-5	TRBD1	CAASQTAGQGGVEPQHF	TGTGCCGCCTCCCAAACCGCAGGACAGGGGGGCGTTGAGCCCCAGCATTTT
TRBV5-1	NA	TRBJ2-1	TRBD2	CASSLGLAGPNEQFF	TGCGCCAGCAGCTTGGGACTAGCGGGACCTAATGAGCAGTTCTTC
TRBV5-4	NA	TRBJ1-2	NA	CASSGGYGYTF	TGTGCCAGCAGCGGAGGGTATGGCTACACCTTC
TRBV13	NA	TRBJ2-2	NA	CASSLAGMSTGELFF	TGTGCCAGCAGCTTAGCTGGGATGAGCACCGGGGAGCTGTTTTTT
TRBV4-1	NA	TRBJ2-7	NA	CASSQGAARSYEQYF	TGCGCCAGCAGCCAAGGGGCAGCTCGCTCCTACGAGCAGTACTTC
TRBV30	NA	TRBJ1-5	NA	CAWTEGVDGNQPQHF	TGTGCCTGGACCGAGGGGGTGGACGGCAATCAGCCCCAGCATTTT
TRBV28	NA	TRBJ1-2	NA	CASSYGGRRQGYTF	TGTGCCAGCAGTTACGGGGGACGGCGCCAGGGCTACACCTTC
TRBV28	NA	TRBJ2-3	TRBD2	CASSPGTSGPRPTDTQYF	TGTGCCAGCAGCCCGGGGACTAGCGGGCCACGACCGACAGATACGCAGTATTTT
TRBV28	NA	TRBJ1-5	NA	CASSFVGGAPNQPQHF	TGTGCCAGCAGTTTTGTCGGCGGGGCGCCCAATCAGCCCCAGCATTTT
TRBV29-1	NA	TRBJ2-5	TRBD1	CSVGTGSRETQYF	TGCAGCGTTGGGACAGGGTCTAGAGAGACCCAGTACTTC
TRBV28	NA	TRBJ2-7	NA	CASSWADPTPYEQYF	TGTGCCAGCAGCTGGGCAGACCCTACCCCCTACGAGCAGTACTTC
TRBV29-1	NA	TRBJ1-2	NA	CSVMDYGYTF	TGCAGCGTGATGGACTATGGCTACACCTTC
TRBV6-1	NA	TRBJ1-2	TRBD1	CASSWDRGAGGYTF	TGTGCCAGCAGTTGGGACAGGGGAGCTGGCGGCTACACCTTC
TRBV29-1	NA	TRBJ2-1	TRBD2	CSVETSGSGNEQFF	TGCAGCGTTGAAACTAGCGGAAGCGGTAATGAGCAGTTCTTC
TRBV28	NA	TRBJ2-5	NA	CASSLLARPGTQYF	TGTGCCAGCAGTTTATTGGCCCGACCAGGGACCCAGTACTTC
TRBV5-6	NA	TRBJ2-5	NA	CASSFVSASQETQYF	TGTGCCAGCAGCTTCGTATCGGCTAGCCAAGAGACCCAGTACTTC
TRBV6-5	NA	TRBJ1-5	NA	CASSYGAGAQPQHF	TGTGCCAGCAGTTACGGCGCCGGCGCTCAGCCCCAGCATTTT
TRBV6-5	once	TRBJ2-2	TRBD2	CASSLAGGNTGELFF	TGTGCCAGCAGTTTAGCGGGAGGGAACACCGGGGAGCTGTTTTTT
TRBV14	NA	TRBJ1-1	NA	CASSSLTVNTEAFF	TGTGCCAGCAGCTCTTTGACGGTGAACACTGAAGCTTTCTTT
TRBV28	NA	TRBJ1-5	TRBD1	CASSSNRGNQPQHF	TGTGCCAGCAGTTCGAACAGGGGGAATCAGCCCCAGCATTTT
TRBV6-5	NA	TRBJ1-1	TRBD1	CASSYFTGGTEAFF	TGTGCCAGCAGTTACTTCACAGGGGGCACTGAAGCTTTCTTT